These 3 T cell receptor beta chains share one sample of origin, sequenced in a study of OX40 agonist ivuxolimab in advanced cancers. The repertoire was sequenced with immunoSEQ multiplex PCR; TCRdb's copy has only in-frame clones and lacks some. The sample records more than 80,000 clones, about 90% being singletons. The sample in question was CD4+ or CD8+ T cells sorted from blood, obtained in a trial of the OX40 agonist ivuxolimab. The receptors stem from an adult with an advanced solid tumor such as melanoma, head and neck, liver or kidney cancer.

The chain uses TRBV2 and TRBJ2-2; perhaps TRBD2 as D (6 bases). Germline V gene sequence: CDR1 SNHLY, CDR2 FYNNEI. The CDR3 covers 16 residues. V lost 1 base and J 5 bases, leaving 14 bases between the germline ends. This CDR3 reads CASSEGGTPWTGELFF. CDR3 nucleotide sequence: TGTGCCAGCAGTGAAGGGGGGACTCCCTGGACCGGGGAGCTGTTTTTT.

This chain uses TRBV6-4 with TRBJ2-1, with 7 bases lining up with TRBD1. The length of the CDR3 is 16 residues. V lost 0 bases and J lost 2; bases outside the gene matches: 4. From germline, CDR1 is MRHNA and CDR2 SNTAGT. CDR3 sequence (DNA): TGTGCCAGCAGTGACTCCTACAGGGGCGCCTACAATGAGCAGTTCTTC. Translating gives CASSDSYRGAYNEQFF.

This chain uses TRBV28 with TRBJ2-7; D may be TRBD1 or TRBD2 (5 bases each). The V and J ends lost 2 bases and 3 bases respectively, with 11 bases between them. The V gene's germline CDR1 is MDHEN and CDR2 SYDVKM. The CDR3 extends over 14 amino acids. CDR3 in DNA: TGTGCCAGCAGTTTACTAGGGGCGGGCTACGAGCAGTACTTC. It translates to CASSLLGAGYEQYF.